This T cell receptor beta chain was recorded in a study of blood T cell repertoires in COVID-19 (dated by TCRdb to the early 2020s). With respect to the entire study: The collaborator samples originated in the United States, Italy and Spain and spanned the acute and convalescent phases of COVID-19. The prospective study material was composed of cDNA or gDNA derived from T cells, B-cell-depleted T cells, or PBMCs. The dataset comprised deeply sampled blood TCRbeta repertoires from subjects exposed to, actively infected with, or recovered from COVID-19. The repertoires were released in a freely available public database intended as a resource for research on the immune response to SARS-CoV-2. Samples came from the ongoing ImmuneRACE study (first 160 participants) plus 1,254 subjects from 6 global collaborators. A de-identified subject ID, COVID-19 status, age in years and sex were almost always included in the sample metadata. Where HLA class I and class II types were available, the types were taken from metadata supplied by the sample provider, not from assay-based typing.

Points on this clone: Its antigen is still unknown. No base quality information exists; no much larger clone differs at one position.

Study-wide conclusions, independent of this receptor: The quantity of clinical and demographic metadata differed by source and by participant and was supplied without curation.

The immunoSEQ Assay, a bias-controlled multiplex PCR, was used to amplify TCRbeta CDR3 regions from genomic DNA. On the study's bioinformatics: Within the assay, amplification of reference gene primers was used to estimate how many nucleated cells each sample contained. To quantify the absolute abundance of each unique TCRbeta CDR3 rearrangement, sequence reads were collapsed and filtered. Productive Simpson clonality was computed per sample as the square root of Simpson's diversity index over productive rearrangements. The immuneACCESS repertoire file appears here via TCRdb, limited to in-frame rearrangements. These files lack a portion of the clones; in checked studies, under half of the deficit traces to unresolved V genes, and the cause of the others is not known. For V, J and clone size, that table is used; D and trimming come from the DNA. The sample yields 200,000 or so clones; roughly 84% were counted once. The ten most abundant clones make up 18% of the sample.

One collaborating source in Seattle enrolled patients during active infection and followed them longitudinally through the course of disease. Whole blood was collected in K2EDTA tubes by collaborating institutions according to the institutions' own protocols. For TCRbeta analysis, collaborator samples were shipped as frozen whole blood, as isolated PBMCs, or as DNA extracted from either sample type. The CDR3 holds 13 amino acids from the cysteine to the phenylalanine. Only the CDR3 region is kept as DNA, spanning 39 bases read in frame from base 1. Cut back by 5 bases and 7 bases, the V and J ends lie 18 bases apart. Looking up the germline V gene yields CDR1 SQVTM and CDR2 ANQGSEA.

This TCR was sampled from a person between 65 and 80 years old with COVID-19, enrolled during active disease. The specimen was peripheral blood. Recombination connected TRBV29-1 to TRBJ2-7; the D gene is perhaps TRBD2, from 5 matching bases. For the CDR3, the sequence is CSVSENPSGEQYF. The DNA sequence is TGCAGCGTTTCTGAAAACCCCTCGGGAGAGCAGTACTTC.